These T cell receptor beta chains were read from a single sample in a study of blood T cell repertoires in COVID-19. Using immunoSEQ multiplex PCR, the repertoire was profiled, and TCRdb retains in-frame clones only, with some absent. The table has about 240,000 clones, roughly 86% seen once. Material for sequencing was PBMCs or T cells enriched from blood (not recorded which). The source is a woman aged 35 to 49 with acute COVID-19. Each CDR3 is given with its conserved first and last residue. A D gene is named only where the DNA matches it firmly. Only some rows state a clone size, as once, few, many or a class for expanded clones.

abundance	d_gene	j_gene	len	v_gene	CDR3nt	CDR3aa
-	TRBD1	TRBJ2-7	11	TRBV24-1	TGTGCCACGGGACAGGGCTACGAGCAGTACTTC	CATGQGYEQYF
once	TRBD2	TRBJ2-1	17	TRBV28	TGTGCCAGCAGCCGGACTAGCGGGAGGGGTTGGGTCCATGAGCAGTTCTTC	CASSRTSGRGWVHEQFF
-	TRBD1	TRBJ2-1	14	TRBV5-1	TGCGCCAGCAGCTTGGCAGGGGGCAACAATGAGCAGTTCTTC	CASSLAGGNNEQFF
few	TRBD2	TRBJ2-7	15	TRBV2	TGTGCTTACACAACGACCGGACTAGCGGCCTACGAGCAGTACTTC	CAYTTTGLAAYEQYF
once	-	TRBJ2-5	14	TRBV6-5	TGTGCCAGCAGTTACTCGGGGACTCCAGAGACCCAGTACTTC	CASSYSGTPETQYF
-	-	TRBJ2-7	14	TRBV5-1	TGCGCCAGCAGCTTTCCGACAGCAGACTACGAGCAGTACTTC	CASSFPTADYEQYF
-	TRBD2	TRBJ2-1	17	TRBV19	TGTGCCAGTAGTCCCACTCTAGCGGGAGTTTCATACAATGAGCAGTTCTTC	CASSPTLAGVSYNEQFF
-	TRBD1	TRBJ1-4	18	TRBV3-1/TRBV3-2	TGTGCCAGCAGCCAAGAAAGTGGACAGGGAGTTTTTGGGGAAAAACTGTTTTTT	CASSQESGQGVFGEKLFF
-	-	TRBJ2-7	15	TRBV10-3	TGTGCCATCAGTGAGGCGACTGGACAGAGATACGAGCAGTACTTC	CAISEATGQRYEQYF
-	TRBD2	TRBJ2-7	14	TRBV7-9	TGTGCCAGCAGCCCGGGACTAGCGGGAGACGAGCAGTACTTC	CASSPGLAGDEQYF
-	TRBD2	TRBJ2-7	14	TRBV3-1/TRBV3-2	TGTGCCAGCAGCCAGTTAGCGGGTACCTACGAGCAGTACTTC	CASSQLAGTYEQYF
-	-	TRBJ2-1	14	TRBV2	TGTGCCAGCAGTGATAGTCTTACCTACAATGAGCAGTTCTTC	CASSDSLTYNEQFF
-	-	TRBJ1-2	17	TRBV19	TGTGCCAGTACCGGCCCAAACTTTCGGCAGGCCAACTATGGCTACACCTTC	CASTGPNFRQANYGYTF
-	-	TRBJ1-1	14	TRBV6-5	TGTGCCAGCAGTCGGACAGCCCTGGGGACTGAAGCTTTCTTT	CASSRTALGTEAFF
-	TRBD2	TRBJ2-3	16	TRBV13	TGTGCCAGCAGCTTAGGGCTAGCGGGAGGTGGTGGTACGCAGTATTTT	CASSLGLAGGGGTQYF